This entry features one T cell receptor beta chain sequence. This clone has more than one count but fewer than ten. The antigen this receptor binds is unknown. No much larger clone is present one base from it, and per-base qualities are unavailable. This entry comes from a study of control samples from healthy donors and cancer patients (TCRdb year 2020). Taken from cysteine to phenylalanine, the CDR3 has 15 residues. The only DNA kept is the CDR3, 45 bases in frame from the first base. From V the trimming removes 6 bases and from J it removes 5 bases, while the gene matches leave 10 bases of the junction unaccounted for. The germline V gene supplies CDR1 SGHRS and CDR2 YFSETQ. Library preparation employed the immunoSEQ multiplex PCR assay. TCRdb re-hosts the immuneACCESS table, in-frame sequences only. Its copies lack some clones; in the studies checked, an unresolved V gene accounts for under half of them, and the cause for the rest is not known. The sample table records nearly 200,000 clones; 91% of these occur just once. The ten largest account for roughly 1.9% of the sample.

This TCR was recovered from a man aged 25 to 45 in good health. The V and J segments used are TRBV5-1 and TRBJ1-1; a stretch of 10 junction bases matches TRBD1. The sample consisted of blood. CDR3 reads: CASTSGTGDRTEAFF. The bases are TGCGCCAGCACCTCCGGGACAGGGGATCGTACTGAAGCTTTCTTT.